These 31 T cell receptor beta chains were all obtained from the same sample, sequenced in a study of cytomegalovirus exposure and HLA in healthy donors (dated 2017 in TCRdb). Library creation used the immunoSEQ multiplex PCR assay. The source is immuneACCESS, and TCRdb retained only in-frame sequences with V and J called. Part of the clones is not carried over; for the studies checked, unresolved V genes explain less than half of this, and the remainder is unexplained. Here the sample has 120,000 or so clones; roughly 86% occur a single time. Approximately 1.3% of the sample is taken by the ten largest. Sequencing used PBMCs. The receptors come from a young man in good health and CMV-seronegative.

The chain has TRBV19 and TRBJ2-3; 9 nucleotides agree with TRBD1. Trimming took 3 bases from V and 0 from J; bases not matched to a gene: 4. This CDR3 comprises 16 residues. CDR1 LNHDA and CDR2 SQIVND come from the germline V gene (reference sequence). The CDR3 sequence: CASSIGQGSSTDTQYF. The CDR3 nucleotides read TGTGCCAGTAGTATCGGACAGGGGTCGAGCACAGATACGCAGTATTTT.

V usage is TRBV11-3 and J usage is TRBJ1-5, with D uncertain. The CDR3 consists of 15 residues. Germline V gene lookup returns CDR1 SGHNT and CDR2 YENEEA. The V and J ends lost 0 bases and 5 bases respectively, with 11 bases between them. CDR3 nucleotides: TGTGCCAGCAGCTTAGATTGTAGCGGGGATCAGCCCCAGCATTTT. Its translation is CASSLDCSGDQPQHF.

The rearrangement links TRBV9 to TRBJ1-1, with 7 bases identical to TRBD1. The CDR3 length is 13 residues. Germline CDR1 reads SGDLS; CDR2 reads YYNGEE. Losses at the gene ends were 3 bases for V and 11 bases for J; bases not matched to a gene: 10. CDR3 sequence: CASSEPRTGRAFF. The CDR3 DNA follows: TGTGCCAGCAGCGAGCCCAGGACAGGTCGGGCTTTCTTT.

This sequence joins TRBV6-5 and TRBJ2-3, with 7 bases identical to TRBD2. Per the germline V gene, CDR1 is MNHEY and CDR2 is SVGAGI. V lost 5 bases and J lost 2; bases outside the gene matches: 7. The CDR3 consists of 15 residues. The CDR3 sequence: CASSRLSGTTDTQYF. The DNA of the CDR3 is TGTGCCAGCAGTAGACTCAGCGGGACCACAGATACGCAGTATTTT.

The CDR3 coding sequence is TGTGCCATCAGTGAGTCTCGTCAGATGAACACTGAAGCTTTCTTT. Translation gives CAISESRQMNTEAFF. This chain connects TRBV10-3 to TRBJ1-1; no firm D call. Germline CDR1 ENHRY, CDR2 SYGVKD. The CDR3 runs to 15 residues. The V gene lost 0 bases and the J gene lost 0 bases, with 8 bases spanning the gap.

CDR3 in DNA: TGTGCCAGCAGCTTCCGGGGCACAGATACGCAGTATTTT. Amino acids: CASSFRGTDTQYF. This rearrangement joins TRBV11-2 to TRBJ2-3; D not resolved. Germline CDR1 reads SGHAT; CDR2 reads FQNNGV. The V gene lost 3 bases and the J gene lost 1 base, with 5 bases spanning the gap. CDR3 length: 13 residues.

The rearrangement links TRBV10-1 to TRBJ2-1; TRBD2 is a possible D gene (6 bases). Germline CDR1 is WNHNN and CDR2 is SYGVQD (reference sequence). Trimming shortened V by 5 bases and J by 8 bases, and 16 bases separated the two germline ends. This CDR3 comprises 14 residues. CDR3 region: CASSLLATLDEQFF. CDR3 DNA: TGCGCCAGCAGTCTCCTAGCGACCCTCGATGAGCAGTTCTTC.

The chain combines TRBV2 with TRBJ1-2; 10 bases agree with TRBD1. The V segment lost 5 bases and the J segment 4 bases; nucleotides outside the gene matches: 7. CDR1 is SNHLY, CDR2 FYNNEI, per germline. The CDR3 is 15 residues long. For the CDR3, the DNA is TGTGCCAGCAGTCCACGCCGGACAGGGGGCTATGGCTACACCTTC. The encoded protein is CASSPRRTGGYGYTF. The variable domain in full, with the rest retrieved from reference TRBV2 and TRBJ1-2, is EPEVTQTPSHQVTQMGQEVILRCVPISNHLYFYWYRQILGQKVEFLVSFYNNEISEKSEIFDDQFSVERPDGSNFTLKIRSTKLEDSAMYFCASSPRRTGGYGYTFGSGTRLTVV.

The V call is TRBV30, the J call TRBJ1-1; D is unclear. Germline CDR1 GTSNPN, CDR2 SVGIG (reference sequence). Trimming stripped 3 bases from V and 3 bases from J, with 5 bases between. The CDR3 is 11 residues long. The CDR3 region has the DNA TGTGCCTGGAGGCGGGACACTGAAGCTTTCTTT. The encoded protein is CAWRRDTEAFF.

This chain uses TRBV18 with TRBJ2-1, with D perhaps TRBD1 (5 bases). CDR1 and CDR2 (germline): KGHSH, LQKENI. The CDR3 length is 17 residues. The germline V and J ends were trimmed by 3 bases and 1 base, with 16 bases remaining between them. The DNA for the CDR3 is TGTGCCAGCTCACCGCTCAGGGTCGGTGAGTCCTACAATGAGCAGTTCTTC. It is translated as CASSPLRVGESYNEQFF.

CDR3 DNA sequence: TGCAGCGTTCAGACAGGGGACGAGCAGTACTTC. Residues: CSVQTGDEQYF. V usage is TRBV29-1 and J usage is TRBJ2-7; 8 bases map to TRBD1. Germline loops: CDR1 SQVTM, CDR2 ANQGSEA. The CDR3 consists of 11 residues. Trimming removed 5 bases from V and 5 bases from J; junction bases left unmatched: 2.

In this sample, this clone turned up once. This CDR3 is CASSRGTSGSYEQYF. CDR3 sequence (DNA): TGTGCCAGCTCACGGGGGACTAGCGGATCATACGAGCAGTACTTC. The chain recombines TRBV18 with TRBJ2-7, with TRBD2 matching 11 bases. V was clipped by 4 bases and J by 4 bases; unmatched bases: 6. Germline V lookup: CDR1 KGHSH, CDR2 LQKENI. This CDR3 contains 15 residues.

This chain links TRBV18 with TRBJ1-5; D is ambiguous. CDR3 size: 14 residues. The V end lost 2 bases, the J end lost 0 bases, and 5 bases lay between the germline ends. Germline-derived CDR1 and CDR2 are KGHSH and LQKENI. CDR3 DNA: TGTGCCAGCTCACCAGAGAATAGCAATCAGCCCCAGCATTTT. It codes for CASSPENSNQPQHF. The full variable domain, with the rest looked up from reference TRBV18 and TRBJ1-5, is NAGVMQNPRHLVRRRGQEARLRCSPMKGHSHVYWYRQLPEEGLKFMVYLQKENIIDESGMPKERFSAEFPKEGPSILRIQQVVRGDSAAYFCASSPENSNQPQHFGDGTRLSIL.

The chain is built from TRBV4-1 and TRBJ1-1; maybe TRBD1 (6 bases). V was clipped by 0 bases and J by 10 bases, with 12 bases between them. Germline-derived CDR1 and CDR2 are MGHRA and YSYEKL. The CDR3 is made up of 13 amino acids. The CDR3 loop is CASSQDRGGRAFF. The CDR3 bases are TGCGCCAGCAGCCAAGATAGGGGGGGGCGAGCTTTCTTT.

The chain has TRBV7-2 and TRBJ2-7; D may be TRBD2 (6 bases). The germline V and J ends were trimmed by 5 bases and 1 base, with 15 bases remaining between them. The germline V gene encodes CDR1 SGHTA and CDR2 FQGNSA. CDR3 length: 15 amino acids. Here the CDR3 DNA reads TGTGCCAGCAGCCCCCCCTCAGGGAGGTCCTACGAGCAGTACTTC. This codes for CASSPPSGRSYEQYF.

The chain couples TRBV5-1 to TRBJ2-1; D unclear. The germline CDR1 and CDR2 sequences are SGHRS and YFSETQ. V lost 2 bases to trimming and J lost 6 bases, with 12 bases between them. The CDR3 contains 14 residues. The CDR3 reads CASSFQPVTNEQFF. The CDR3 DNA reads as TGCGCCAGCAGCTTCCAACCGGTAACCAATGAGCAGTTCTTC.

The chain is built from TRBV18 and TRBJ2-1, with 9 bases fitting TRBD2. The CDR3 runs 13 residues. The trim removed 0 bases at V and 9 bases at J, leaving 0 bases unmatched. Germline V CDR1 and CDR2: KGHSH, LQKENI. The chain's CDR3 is CASSPPSGSEQFF. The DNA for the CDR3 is TGTGCCAGCTCACCACCTAGCGGGAGTGAGCAGTTCTTC.

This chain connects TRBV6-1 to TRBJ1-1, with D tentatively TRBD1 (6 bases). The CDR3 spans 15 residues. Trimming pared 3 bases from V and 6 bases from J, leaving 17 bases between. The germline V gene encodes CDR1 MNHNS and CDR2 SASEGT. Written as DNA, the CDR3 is TGTGCCAGCAGTGATTTCCGGGGGGCTTGGGCTGAAGCTTTCTTT. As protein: CASSDFRGAWAEAFF.

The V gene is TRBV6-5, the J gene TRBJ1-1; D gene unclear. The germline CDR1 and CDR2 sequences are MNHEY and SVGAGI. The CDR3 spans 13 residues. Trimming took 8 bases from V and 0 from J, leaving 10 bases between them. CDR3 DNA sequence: TGTGCCAGCGGTTCTCCCTTGAACACTGAAGCTTTCTTT. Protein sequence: CASGSPLNTEAFF.

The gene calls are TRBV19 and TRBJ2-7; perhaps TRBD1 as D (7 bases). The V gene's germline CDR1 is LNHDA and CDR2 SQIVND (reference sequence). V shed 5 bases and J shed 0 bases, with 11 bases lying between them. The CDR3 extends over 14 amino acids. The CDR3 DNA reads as TGTGCCAGTAGTTGGGGGGACAGCTCCTACGAGCAGTACTTC. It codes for CASSWGDSSYEQYF.

CDR3 sequence reads: CASSSDRAAAYEQYF. The CDR3, as DNA: TGTGCCAGCAGCTCTGACAGGGCGGCAGCCTACGAGCAGTACTTC. The rearrangement uses TRBV13 and TRBJ2-7, with 7 bases lining up with TRBD1. Trimming removed 4 bases from V and 2 bases from J; junction bases left unmatched: 8. CDR3 length equals 15 residues. Germline V gives CDR1 PRHDT, CDR2 FYEKMQ (reference sequence).

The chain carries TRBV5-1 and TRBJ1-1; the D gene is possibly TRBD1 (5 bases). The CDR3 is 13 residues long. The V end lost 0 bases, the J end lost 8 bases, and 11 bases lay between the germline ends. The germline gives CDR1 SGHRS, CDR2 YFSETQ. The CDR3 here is CASSLGRGREAFF. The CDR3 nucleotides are TGCGCCAGCAGCTTGGGTAGGGGAAGGGAAGCTTTCTTT.

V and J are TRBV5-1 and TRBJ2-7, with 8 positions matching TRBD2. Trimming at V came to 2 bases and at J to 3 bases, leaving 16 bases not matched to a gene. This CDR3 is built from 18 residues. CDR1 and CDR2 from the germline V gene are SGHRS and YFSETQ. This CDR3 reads CASSFSGDGGTGIYEQYF. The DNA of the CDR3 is TGCGCCAGCAGCTTTAGCGGGGACGGCGGGACTGGGATCTACGAGCAGTACTTC. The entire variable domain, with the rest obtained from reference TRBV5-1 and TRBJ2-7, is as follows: KAGVTQTPRYLIKTRGQQVTLSCSPISGHRSVSWYQQTPGQGLQFLFEYFSETQRNKGNFPGRFSGRQFSNSRSEMNVSTLELGDSALYLCASSFSGDGGTGIYEQYFGPGTRLTVT.

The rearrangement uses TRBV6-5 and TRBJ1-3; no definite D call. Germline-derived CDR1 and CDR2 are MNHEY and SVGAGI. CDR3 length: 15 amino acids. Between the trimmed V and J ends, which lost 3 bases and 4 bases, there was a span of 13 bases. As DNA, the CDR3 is TGTGCCAGCAGTTATAATGGAGGGTGGGGAAACACCATATATTTT. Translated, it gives CASSYNGGWGNTIYF.

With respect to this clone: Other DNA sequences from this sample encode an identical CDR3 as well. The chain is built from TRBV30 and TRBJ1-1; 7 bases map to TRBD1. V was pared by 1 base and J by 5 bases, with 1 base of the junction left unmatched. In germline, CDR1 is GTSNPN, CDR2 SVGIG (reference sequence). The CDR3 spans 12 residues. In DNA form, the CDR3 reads TGTGCCTGGAGTGACAGGGGTACTGAAGCTTTCTTT. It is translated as CAWSDRGTEAFF.

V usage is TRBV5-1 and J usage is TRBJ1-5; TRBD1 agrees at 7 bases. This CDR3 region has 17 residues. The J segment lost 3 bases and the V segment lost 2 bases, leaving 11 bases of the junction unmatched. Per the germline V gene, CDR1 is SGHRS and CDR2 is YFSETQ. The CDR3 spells CASSLNPGDRINQPQHF. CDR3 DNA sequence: TGCGCCAGCAGCTTAAACCCCGGGGACAGAATCAATCAGCCCCAGCATTTT.

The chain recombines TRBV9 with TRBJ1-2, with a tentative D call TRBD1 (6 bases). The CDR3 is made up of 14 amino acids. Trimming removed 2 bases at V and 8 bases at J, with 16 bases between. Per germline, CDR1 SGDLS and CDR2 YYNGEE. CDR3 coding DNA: TGTGCCAGCAGCGTGCCCAACTCAGGGGTGGGCTACACCTTC. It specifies CASSVPNSGVGYTF.

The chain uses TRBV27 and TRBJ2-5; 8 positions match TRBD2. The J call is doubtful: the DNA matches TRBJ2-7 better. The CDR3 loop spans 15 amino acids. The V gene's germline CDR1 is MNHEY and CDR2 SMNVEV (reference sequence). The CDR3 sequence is CASSSREGGAYEQYF. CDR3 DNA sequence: TGTGCCAGCAGTTCTCGGGAGGGGGGGGCCTACGAGCAGTACTTC.

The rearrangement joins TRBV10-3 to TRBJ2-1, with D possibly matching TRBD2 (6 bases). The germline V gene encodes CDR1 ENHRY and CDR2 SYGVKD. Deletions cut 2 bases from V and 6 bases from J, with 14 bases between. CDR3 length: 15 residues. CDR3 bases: TGTGCCATCAGTGAGAGAAGCCAACTAGCCAATGAGCAGTTCTTC. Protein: CAISERSQLANEQFF.

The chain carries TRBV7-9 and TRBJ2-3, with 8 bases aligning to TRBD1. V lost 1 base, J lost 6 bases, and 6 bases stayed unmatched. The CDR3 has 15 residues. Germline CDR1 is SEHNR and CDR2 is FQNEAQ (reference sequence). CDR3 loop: CASSLVGQGYDTQYF. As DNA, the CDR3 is TGTGCCAGCAGCTTAGTTGGACAGGGATACGATACGCAGTATTTT. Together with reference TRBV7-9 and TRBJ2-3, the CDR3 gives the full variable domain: DTGVSQNPRHKITKRGQNVTFRCDPISEHNRLYWYRQTLGQGPEFLTYFQNEAQLEKSRLLSDRFSAERPKGSFSTLEIQRTEQGDSAMYLCASSLVGQGYDTQYFGPGTRLTVL.

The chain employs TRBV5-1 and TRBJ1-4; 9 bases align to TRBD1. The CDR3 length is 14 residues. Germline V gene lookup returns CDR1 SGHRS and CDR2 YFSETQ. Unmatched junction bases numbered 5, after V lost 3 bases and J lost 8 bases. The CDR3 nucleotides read TGCGCCAGCAGCTCCGGGACAGGGACGGAAAAACTGTTTTTT. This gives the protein CASSSGTGTEKLFF. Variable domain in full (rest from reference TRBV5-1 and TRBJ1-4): KAGVTQTPRYLIKTRGQQVTLSCSPISGHRSVSWYQQTPGQGLQFLFEYFSETQRNKGNFPGRFSGRQFSNSRSEMNVSTLELGDSALYLCASSSGTGTEKLFFGSGTQLSVL.